A single T cell receptor (beta chain) is shown here with its context. This specimen belongs to a study of T cell responses to AZD1222 COVID-19 vaccine. Repertoires were generated with immunoSEQ multiplex PCR, while TCRdb's copy carries only in-frame clones and drops some. The sample lists about 99,000 clones; 70% to 90% were seen once. Deletions cut 5 bases from V and 2 bases from J, with 15 bases between. Germline values: CDR1 SGHTA, CDR2 FQGNSA. The CDR3 is made up of 15 amino acids. The clonotype was recovered from an adult in good health. The sequencing used peripheral blood, collected on day 0 of AZD1222 vaccination. The J gene is TRBJ1-2, the V gene TRBV7-2; D remains ambiguous. The CDR3 region is CASSPPARINYGYTF. As DNA, the CDR3 is TGTGCCAGCAGCCCCCCGGCTCGGATCAACTATGGCTACACCTTC.